Given below is one T cell receptor (beta chain) in context. What it recognizes is unknown. The sample originates from a study of cytomegalovirus exposure and HLA in healthy donors. Findings and caveats of the study: CMV serostatus stood as the only immune exposure information on hand. The authors later linked a missense DCLRE1C variant to TCR beta V- and J-gene trimming. HLA allele associations emerged for about 16,000 TCR beta sequences in a later analysis, at 0.05 false discovery rate. Generally TCR sequences proved uncommon, though certain public TCRs appeared in numerous donors.

This CDR3 is 14 amino acids long. It was with 60 Vbeta and 13 Jbeta primers that the PCR ran. The protocol was immunoSEQ multiplex PCR, while the TCRdb copy is restricted to in-frame clones and leaves out a portion. The top ten hold roughly 5.5% of the sample, which has around 86,000 clones, nearly 80% seen once. The receptor was derived from a female donor in good health and CMV-seronegative. The specimen sequenced was PBMCs. The V call is TRBV21-1, the J call TRBJ1-5; no DNA check was done on the table's D call, TRBD1. TRBV21-1 is designated a pseudogene. The chain's CDR3 is CASSCGHLNQPQHF. CDR3 in DNA: TGTGCCAGCAGCTGTGGCCACCTCAATCAGCCCCAGCATTTT.